This entry concerns a single T cell receptor (beta chain). Its matching antigen is unknown. V lost 1 base and J 0 bases, leaving 5 bases between the germline ends. Germline loops: CDR1 SGHRS, CDR2 YFSETQ. The CDR3 runs to 13 residues. These data come from a study of early T cells in non-severe SARS-CoV-2 infection. Study-wide background: Chains were unpaired, as sequencing was done on bulk RNA from unsorted whole blood.

Whole-study results and caveats: Private and CD4 specificities were missed by VDJdb matching, which favored anti-spike CD8 responses.

TCRdb itself ran the 5' RACE reads through MiXCR, one entry per CDR3 protein. The table shows fewer than 100,000 distinct CDR3 sequences, with about 12% occurring only once. This chain connects TRBV5-1 to TRBJ2-7; tentative D call: TRBD2 (5 bases). Sequenced: whole blood. The sequence derives from an adult who was a healthcare worker with PCR-confirmed SARS-CoV-2 infection or an uninfected control (not recorded which). DNA for the CDR3: TGCGCCAGCAGCTTGACTAGCTCCTACGAGCAGTACTTC. It specifies CASSLTSSYEQYF.